This section outlines one TCR beta chain sequence together with its context. The antigen remains undetermined. PCR amplification relied on 60 Vbeta primers (plus 13 Jbeta primers). Sequencing was performed with immunoSEQ multiplex PCR; in TCRdb, only in-frame clones are kept and a portion is missing. The repertoire holds fewer than 55,000 clones, with roughly 70% as singletons. The data belong to a study of cytomegalovirus exposure and HLA in healthy donors. Study results and caveats: A later examination showed that TCR association rates differed by HLA locus, with DRB1 most and HLA-C fewest.

Material for sequencing was PBMCs. The sequence was obtained from a woman aged 45-59 years in good health and CMV-seropositive.

CDR3 bases: TGTGCCAGCAGGCCGGGACAGGGACTCGAGCAGTACTTC. This codes for CASRPGQGLEQYF. V and J are TRBV5-4 and TRBJ2-7; TRBD1 agrees at 9 bases. CDR3 length equals 13 residues. Trimming removed 5 bases from V and 6 bases from J; junction bases left unmatched: 6. The germline V gene encodes CDR1 SGHNT and CDR2 YYREEE (reference sequence).